This T cell receptor beta chain was identified during a study of blood T cell repertoires in COVID-19. In germline, CDR1 is ENHRY, CDR2 SYGVKD. The CDR3 consists of 13 residues. Trimming shortened V by 11 bases and J by 0 bases, and 14 bases separated the two germline ends. Using immunoSEQ multiplex PCR, the repertoire was profiled, and TCRdb retains in-frame clones only, with some absent. This repertoire shows tens of thousands of clones, roughly 84% found once; its top ten account for about 11%. The gene calls are TRBV10-3 and TRBJ2-7, with a possible D match to TRBD1 (6 bases). This receptor was identified in a human donor in a cohort sampled during active COVID-19. Sequencing used peripheral blood. Here the CDR3 reads CASTKGDSYEQYF. The CDR3 bases are TGTGCCTCCACAAAGGGGGACTCCTACGAGCAGTACTTC.